These 32 T cell receptor beta chains were all obtained from the same sample, sequenced in a study of stem cell transplantation in POMP-related autoinflammatory disease. Data came from immunoSEQ multiplex PCR; TCRdb stores just in-frame clones and leaves some out. The sample includes roughly 68,000 clones, roughly 93% of them seen just once. The sample in question was CD4+ T cells from PBMCs, obtained after stem cell transplantation. Receptors were obtained from a human patient with POMP-related autoinflammation and immune dysregulation (PRAID). Some T cells may be graft donor cells.

As for this clone: Without the conserved terminal phenylalanine or tryptophan, this CDR3 likely stems from a read error. The DNA is left out, because the CDR3 cannot be placed on it with certainty; the CDR3 is given as TCRdb lists it. V and J are TRBV5-6 and TRBJ2-6; no check of the table's D call, TRBD1, against the DNA was made. Germline V gene data show CDR1 as SGHDT and CDR2 as YYEEEE. Ends included, the CDR3 has 13 residues. CDR3 protein: CASSLLKQAHAEL.

The V and J genes are TRBV21-1 and TRBJ2-7; the DNA was not used to check the table's D call, TRBD1. TRBV21-1 is assigned pseudogene status. The CDR3 is 14 residues long. CDR3 sequence: CASSKGQSTYEQYV. The CDR3 region has the DNA TGTGCCAGCAGCAAAGGTCAGTCCACCTACGAGCAGTACGTC.

V is TRBV19 and J is TRBJ2-2; D gene uncertain. Germline V lookup: CDR1 LNHDA, CDR2 SQIVND (reference sequence). This CDR3 is 13 amino acids long. V was clipped by 4 bases and J by 0 bases, with 3 bases between them. In DNA form, the CDR3 reads TGTGCCAGTAGTACCCCGAACACCGGGGAGCTGTTTTTT. It is translated as CASSTPNTGELFF.

This clone was seen only a few times. The chain couples TRBV12-3 or TRBV12-4 to TRBJ1-4; D uncertain. The CDR3 covers 11 residues. Deletions cut 7 bases from V and 4 bases from J, with 4 bases between. The CDR3 DNA is TGTGCCAGCACCCTTAATGAAAAACTGTTTTTT. Amino acid sequence: CASTLNEKLFF.

The J gene is TRBJ1-5, the V gene TRBV24-1; D not resolved. This CDR3 has 13 residues. Germline loops: CDR1 KGHDR, CDR2 SFDVKD. V was pared by 5 bases and J by 4 bases, with 8 bases between. DNA for the CDR3: TGTGCCACCAGTGGAGAAACTAATCAGCCCCAGCATTTT. Translated: CATSGETNQPQHF.

The chain recombines TRBV10-2 with TRBJ1-4; D is undetermined. Germline V lookup: CDR1 WSHSY, CDR2 SAAADI. Trimming cost V 5 bases and J 11 bases, with 12 bases left between them. There are 12 residues in the CDR3. The CDR3 here is CASSTVSGKLFF. The CDR3 DNA sequence: TGCGCCAGCAGTACAGTCTCGGGGAAACTGTTTTTT.

The chain links TRBV10-3 to TRBJ2-3, with 8 positions matching TRBD2. V was clipped by 5 bases and J by 5 bases; unmatched bases: 15. Per the germline V gene, CDR1 is ENHRY and CDR2 is SYGVKD. This CDR3 is 17 amino acids long. The CDR3 loop reads CAISPGRGRASEDTQYF. In DNA, the CDR3 is TGTGCCATCAGTCCCGGGAGGGGGAGGGCCAGTGAAGATACGCAGTATTTT.

V is TRBV4-2 and J is TRBJ2-5, with TRBD2 matching over 9 bases. The CDR3 totals 17 residues. V was pared by 6 bases and J by 2 bases, with 13 bases of the junction left unmatched. Germline-derived CDR1 and CDR2 are LGHNA and YNFKEQ. CDR3 in DNA: TGTGCCAGCAGACTCGGGGGAAGCGGGGGGCTACAAGAGACCCAGTACTTC. Its protein is CASRLGGSGGLQETQYF.

The V and J genes are TRBV5-1 and TRBJ2-5, with 9 bases aligning to TRBD2. V gave up 2 bases and J gave up 5 bases; unmatched junction bases: 13. The CDR3 is made up of 17 amino acids. Per the germline V gene, CDR1 is SGHRS and CDR2 is YFSETQ. The CDR3 nucleotides are TGCGCCAGCAGCTTTCTCCTGAGCGGGGGGCCTTCGGAGACCCAGTACTTC. Encoded protein: CASSFLLSGGPSETQYF.

The rearrangement uses TRBV4-2 and TRBJ2-1, with 15 nucleotides matching TRBD2. Germline CDR1 is LGHNA and CDR2 is YNFKEQ. V gave up 0 bases and J gave up 7 bases; unmatched junction bases: 4. The CDR3 extends over 17 amino acids. DNA of the CDR3: TGTGCCAGCAGCCAAGAGGGGACTAGCGGGAGGAATAATGAGCAGTTCTTC. It translates to CASSQEGTSGRNNEQFF.

The V call is TRBV28, the J call TRBJ2-7; TRBD2 aligns across 7 bases. Germline lookup yields CDR1 MDHEN and CDR2 SYDVKM. The CDR3 runs 15 residues. Losses at the gene ends were 5 bases for V and 4 bases for J; bases not matched to a gene: 11. The CDR3 protein is CASSTPTSRPYEQYF. The CDR3 DNA reads TGTGCCAGCAGTACACCGACTAGCCGCCCTTACGAGCAGTACTTC.

The CDR3 loop reads CSTVVGGGAFF. CDR3 coding DNA: TGCAGCACTGTTGTGGGAGGGGGAGCTTTCTTT. This chain joins TRBV29-1 and TRBJ1-1; perhaps TRBD1 as D (6 bases). The CDR3 is 11 residues long. V shed 8 bases and J shed 10 bases, with 17 bases lying between them. CDR1 and CDR2 from the germline V gene are SQVTM and ANQGSEA. Filled out from reference TRBV29-1 and TRBJ1-1, the complete variable domain reads SAVISQKPSRDICQRGTSLTIQCQVDSQVTMMFWYRQQPGQSLTLIATANQGSEATYESGFVIDKFPISRPNLTFSTLTVSNMSPEDSSIYLCSTVVGGGAFFGQGTRLTVV.

V usage is TRBV5-1 and J usage is TRBJ2-2; D tentatively reads TRBD1 or TRBD2 (5 bases each). Looked up from germline, CDR1 is SGHRS and CDR2 is YFSETQ. The CDR3 length is 17 residues. The germline V and J ends were trimmed by 4 bases and 9 bases, with 25 bases remaining between them. The CDR3 bases are TGCGCCAGCAGCCGGGTGCCGGGACCGACTATACGTAGGGAGCTGTTTTTT. This encodes CASSRVPGPTIRRELFF.

Regarding this clone: The sample holds other DNA sequences that translate to the same CDR3. The V and J genes are TRBV5-1 and TRBJ2-7; unclear D gene. The CDR3 consists of 14 residues. V was shortened by 8 bases and J by 5 bases, with 20 bases between the two germline ends. The V gene's germline CDR1 is SGHRS and CDR2 YFSETQ. The CDR3, as DNA: TGCGCCAGTAGTTCATCTCGGTTAAGGGACGAGCAGTACTTC. This gives the protein CASSSSRLRDEQYF.

V usage is TRBV18 and J usage is TRBJ2-2, with a weak D call TRBD2 (7 bases). The CDR3 contains 17 residues. The V and J ends lost 4 bases and 3 bases respectively, with 18 bases between them. Germline V gene data show CDR1 as KGHSH and CDR2 as LQKENI. The CDR3 is CASSQKTGGSDTGELFF. The CDR3 nucleotides are TGTGCCAGCTCACAGAAGACGGGGGGCAGCGACACCGGGGAGCTGTTTTTT.

The rearrangement joins TRBV28 to TRBJ2-7, with D perhaps matching TRBD1 (6 bases). Trimming cost V 6 bases and J 0 bases, with 21 bases left between them. The CDR3 is made up of 17 amino acids. CDR1 is MDHEN and CDR2 is SYDVKM in the germline V gene. CDR3 sequence: CASRSFRQATSSYEQYF. DNA of the CDR3: TGTGCCAGCAGGTCCTTTCGACAGGCGACCAGCTCCTACGAGCAGTACTTC.

The chain is built from TRBV10-3 and TRBJ2-2, with 9 bases matching TRBD1. The germline gives CDR1 ENHRY, CDR2 SYGVKD. This CDR3 has 13 residues. J lost 6 bases, V lost 11 bases, and 7 bases had no gene match. The CDR3 spells CAVAGTGPGELFF. The CDR3 DNA follows: TGTGCCGTCGCCGGGACAGGGCCCGGGGAGCTGTTTTTT.

The chain combines TRBV28 with TRBJ1-2; unclear D gene. This CDR3 contains 12 residues. V shed 6 bases and J shed 0 bases, with 5 bases lying between them. The germline V gene encodes CDR1 MDHEN and CDR2 SYDVKM. Here the CDR3 reads CASRGTNYGYTF. CDR3 sequence (DNA): TGTGCCAGCAGGGGAACTAACTATGGCTACACCTTC.

V gene TRBV19 combines with J gene TRBJ2-5; TRBD1 might be the D (5 bases). The V gene lost 3 bases and the J gene lost 6 bases, with 14 bases spanning the gap. Germline V gene lookup returns CDR1 LNHDA and CDR2 SQIVND (reference sequence). This CDR3 is 14 amino acids long. The chain's CDR3 is CASSIGRDAKTQYF. As DNA, the CDR3 is TGTGCCAGTAGTATCGGCAGGGATGCGAAGACCCAGTACTTC.

The rearrangement uses TRBV27 and TRBJ2-5, with D possibly matching TRBD2 (6 bases). Germline V gives CDR1 MNHEY, CDR2 SMNVEV (reference sequence). This CDR3 is 15 amino acids long. V gave up 5 bases and J gave up 4 bases, with 17 bases separating them. DNA of the CDR3: TGTGCCAGCAGTCAACTTAACGGCGGGATAGAGACCCAGTACTTC. Translation: CASSQLNGGIETQYF.

The chain recombines TRBV27 with TRBJ1-2; 9 bases align to TRBD1. Germline V gene sequence: CDR1 MNHEY, CDR2 SMNVEV (reference sequence). The V and J ends lost 4 bases and 4 bases, in that order; junction bases with no gene match: 10. The CDR3 loop spans 16 amino acids. CDR3 sequence: CASSSLTGGIRYGYTF. In DNA, the CDR3 is TGTGCCAGCAGTTCCCTGACAGGGGGAATCCGCTATGGCTACACCTTC.

This chain connects TRBV2 to TRBJ1-5; 10 bases are a match to TRBD1. The CDR3 is 14 amino acids. V lost 7 bases and J lost 2; bases outside the gene matches: 2. Germline V lookup: CDR1 SNHLY, CDR2 FYNNEI. The CDR3 loop is CASTGTGGNQPQHF. CDR3 sequence (DNA): TGTGCCAGCACCGGGACAGGGGGCAATCAGCCCCAGCATTTT.

The chain has TRBV6-5 and TRBJ1-4; D unclear. The V gene's germline CDR1 is MNHEY and CDR2 SVGAGI. With 5 bases removed from V and 10 bases from J, the gap between germline ends came to 11 bases. CDR3 size: 12 residues. The CDR3 loop reads CASSPLDGKLFF. The CDR3 DNA follows: TGTGCCAGCAGTCCCCTGGACGGAAAACTGTTTTTT.

This clone was picked up a small number of times. The chain is built from TRBV5-1 and TRBJ1-3; D remains unclear. Germline V CDR1 and CDR2: SGHRS, YFSETQ. V was cut by 0 bases and J by 0 bases, with 7 bases left in between. The CDR3 is made up of 15 amino acids. CDR3 residues: CASSLGPVSGNTIYF. CDR3 coding DNA: TGCGCCAGCAGCTTGGGGCCGGTCTCTGGAAACACCATATATTTT.

This chain joins TRBV12-3 or TRBV12-4 and TRBJ1-2; D ambiguous. The CDR3 runs 13 residues. The ends were cut back, 5 bases at V and 8 bases at J, with 15 bases in the middle. CDR3 DNA sequence: TGTGCCAGCAGTCTACGTTGGATTCGGGGCTACACCTTC. It translates to CASSLRWIRGYTF.

The chain combines TRBV27 with TRBJ1-2; D is undetermined. Trimming removed 5 bases at V and 7 bases at J, with 14 bases between. Germline V gene sequence: CDR1 MNHEY, CDR2 SMNVEV (reference sequence). CDR3 size: 13 residues. CDR3 residues: CASSPGGWGGYTF. CDR3 DNA: TGTGCCAGCAGTCCGGGAGGGTGGGGTGGCTACACCTTC.

CDR3 nucleotides: TGTGCCAGCTCACTCGTCAGGGCGGACACTAATGAAAAACTGTTTTTT. Translation gives CASSLVRADTNEKLFF. V gene TRBV18 combines with J gene TRBJ1-4; a weak D match, TRBD1 (5 bases). V was shortened by 4 bases and J by 2 bases, with 14 bases between the two germline ends. The length of the CDR3 is 16 residues. Germline V gene data show CDR1 as KGHSH and CDR2 as LQKENI.

V gene TRBV6-5 combines with J gene TRBJ2-1, with unresolved D. There are 13 residues in the CDR3. Trimming left V 0 bases short and J 10 bases short, with 10 bases between. Per germline, CDR1 MNHEY and CDR2 SVGAGI. CDR3 sequence: CASSYSMAAEQFF. CDR3 DNA sequence: TGTGCCAGCAGTTACTCGATGGCGGCGGAGCAGTTCTTC.

This clone showed up just once. V and J are TRBV19 and TRBJ2-1, with D possibly matching TRBD2 (5 bases). Germline assignment: CDR1 LNHDA and CDR2 SQIVND (reference sequence). V gave up 2 bases and J gave up 7 bases, with 9 bases separating them. The CDR3 has 13 residues. In nucleotides, the CDR3 is TGTGCCAGTAGTATAAGAACTAGGAATGAGCAGTTCTTC. Residues: CASSIRTRNEQFF.

The chain is built from TRBV28 and TRBJ1-4; maybe TRBD1 (5 bases). The germline V gene has CDR1 MDHEN and CDR2 SYDVKM. The V end lost 6 bases, the J end lost 2 bases, and 13 bases lay between the germline ends. This CDR3 spans 15 amino acids. CDR3 nucleotides: TGTGCCAGCAGCCCCTTCAGGGATACTAATGAAAAACTGTTTTTT. Protein: CASSPFRDTNEKLFF.

The V and J genes are TRBV9 and TRBJ1-4; D remains unclear. Germline CDR1 and CDR2: SGDLS and YYNGEE. The CDR3 runs 15 residues. V shed 0 bases and J shed 8 bases, with 14 bases lying between them. The CDR3 region is CASSVGVGQGEKLFF. The CDR3 DNA reads TGTGCCAGCAGCGTAGGGGTAGGGCAAGGGGAAAAACTGTTTTTT.

The genes are TRBV6-5 and TRBJ2-2; D remains ambiguous. The CDR3 has 15 amino acids. The V and J ends lost 5 bases and 3 bases respectively, with 13 bases between them. The V gene's germline CDR1 is MNHEY and CDR2 SVGAGI. The CDR3 here is CASSKTLPYTGELFF. The CDR3 DNA is TGTGCCAGCAGTAAGACCCTGCCCTACACCGGGGAGCTGTTTTTT.